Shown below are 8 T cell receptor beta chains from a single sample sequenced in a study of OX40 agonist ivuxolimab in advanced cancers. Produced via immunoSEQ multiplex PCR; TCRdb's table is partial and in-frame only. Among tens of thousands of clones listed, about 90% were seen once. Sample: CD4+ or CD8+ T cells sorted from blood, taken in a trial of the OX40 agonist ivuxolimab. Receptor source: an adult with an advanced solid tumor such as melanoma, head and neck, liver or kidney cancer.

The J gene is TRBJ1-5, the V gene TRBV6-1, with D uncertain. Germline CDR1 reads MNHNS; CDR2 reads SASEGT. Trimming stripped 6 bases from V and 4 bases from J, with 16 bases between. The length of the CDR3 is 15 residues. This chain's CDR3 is CASRRAEAGNQPQHF. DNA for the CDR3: TGTGCCAGCAGGCGGGCAGAAGCGGGGAATCAGCCCCAGCATTTT.

The CDR3 coding sequence is TGTGCCAGCAGCCCAGGGGCGGGACAGGGACCACCCTACGAGCAGTACTTC. Its protein product is CASSPGAGQGPPYEQYF. The chain couples TRBV9 to TRBJ2-7; 9 positions match TRBD1. In germline, CDR1 is SGDLS, CDR2 YYNGEE. The CDR3 is made up of 17 amino acids. V shed 4 bases and J 2 bases; nucleotides not matched to a gene: 13.

In DNA, the CDR3 is TGTGCCAGCATCAATCCGGGAGTGGGCGAGCAGTACTTC. Protein: CASINPGVGEQYF. This chain connects TRBV6-1 to TRBJ2-7, with a weak D call TRBD2 (6 bases). V lost 7 bases, J lost 6 bases, and 16 bases lay in between. CDR1 MNHNS and CDR2 SASEGT come from the germline V gene. This CDR3 comprises 13 residues.

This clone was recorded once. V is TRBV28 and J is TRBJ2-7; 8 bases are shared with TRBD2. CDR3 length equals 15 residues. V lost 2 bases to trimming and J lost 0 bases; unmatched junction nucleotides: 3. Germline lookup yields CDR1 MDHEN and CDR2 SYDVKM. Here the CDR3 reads CASSLTSGSSYEQYF. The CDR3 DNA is TGTGCCAGCAGTTTAACTAGCGGAAGCTCCTACGAGCAGTACTTC.

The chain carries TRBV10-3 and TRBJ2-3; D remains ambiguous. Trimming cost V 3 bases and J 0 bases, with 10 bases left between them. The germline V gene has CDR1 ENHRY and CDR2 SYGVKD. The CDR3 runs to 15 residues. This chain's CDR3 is CAISDTGRSTDTQYF. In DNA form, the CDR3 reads TGTGCCATCAGTGATACTGGCCGGAGCACAGATACGCAGTATTTT.

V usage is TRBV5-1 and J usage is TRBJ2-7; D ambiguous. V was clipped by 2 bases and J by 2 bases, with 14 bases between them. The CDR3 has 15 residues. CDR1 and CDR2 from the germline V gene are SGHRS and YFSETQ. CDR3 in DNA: TGCGCCAGCAGCTTAACGGCCGGCTTAGCCTACGAGCAGTACTTC. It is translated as CASSLTAGLAYEQYF. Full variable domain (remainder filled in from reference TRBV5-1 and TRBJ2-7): KAGVTQTPRYLIKTRGQQVTLSCSPISGHRSVSWYQQTPGQGLQFLFEYFSETQRNKGNFPGRFSGRQFSNSRSEMNVSTLELGDSALYLCASSLTAGLAYEQYFGPGTRLTVT.

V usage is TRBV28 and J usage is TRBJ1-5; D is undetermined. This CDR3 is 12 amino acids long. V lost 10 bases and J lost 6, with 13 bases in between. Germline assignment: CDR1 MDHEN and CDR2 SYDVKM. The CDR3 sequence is CATRVDVQPQHF. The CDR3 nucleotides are TGTGCCACACGGGTTGACGTTCAGCCCCAGCATTTT.

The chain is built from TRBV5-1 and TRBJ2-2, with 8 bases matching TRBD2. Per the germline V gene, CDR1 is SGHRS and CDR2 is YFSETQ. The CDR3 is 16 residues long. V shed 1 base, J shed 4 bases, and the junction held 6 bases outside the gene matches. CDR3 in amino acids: CASSLQVAGGTGELFF. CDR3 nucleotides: TGCGCCAGCAGCTTGCAGGTTGCGGGGGGCACCGGGGAGCTGTTTTTT.